Presented here are 31 T cell receptor beta chains from one specimen sequenced in a study of T-cell memory formation after mild COVID-19. TCRdb itself ran the 5' RACE reads through MiXCR, one entry per CDR3 protein. This table holds fewer than 350,000 distinct CDR3 sequences, 13% to 15% found once. Material for sequencing was PBMCs or a T cell subset sorted from them (not recorded which). The receptors were sampled from a man aged 18 to 35 who had mild COVID-19 (a few samples of this study predate the infection). Cell type and time point are not known.

V gene TRBV9 combines with J gene TRBJ2-5, with no clear D. The CDR3 runs to 15 residues. Trimming pared 3 bases from V and 0 bases from J, leaving 12 bases between. Germline lookup yields CDR1 SGDLS and CDR2 YYNGEE. The CDR3 region is CASSAGYLYQETQYF. In nucleotides, the CDR3 is TGTGCCAGCAGCGCCGGTTACCTGTACCAAGAGACCCAGTACTTC.

This clonotype was seen more than once but under ten times. The J gene is TRBJ2-1, the V gene TRBV12-3 or TRBV12-4; 11 bases agree with TRBD2. V trimming: 7 bases; J trimming: 8 bases; junction bases outside the gene matches: 10. This CDR3 spans 15 amino acids. Here the CDR3 reads CASTLGSGGVYEQFF. The CDR3 DNA sequence: TGTGCCAGCACCTTGGGTAGCGGGGGGGTCTATGAGCAGTTCTTC.

This clonotype was observed a handful of times. This sequence joins TRBV10-3 and TRBJ2-2; D call uncertain. CDR3 size: 13 residues. Germline V gives CDR1 ENHRY, CDR2 SYGVKD. The V end was cut by 4 bases, the J end by 8 bases, with 11 bases between. The CDR3 DNA reads TGTGCCATCAGTGTCCCCCCCCGTGGGGAGCTGTTTTTT. Translated, it gives CAISVPPRGELFF.

This clonotype was observed many times. The chain's CDR3 is CASGKDNQETQYF. CDR3 nucleotides: TGCGCCAGCGGAAAGGACAACCAAGAGACCCAGTACTTC. The chain combines TRBV5-1 with TRBJ2-5; possible D gene TRBD1, 5 bases. Germline V gene lookup returns CDR1 SGHRS and CDR2 YFSETQ. Trimming took off 7 bases at V and 0 bases at J, with 10 bases between the two ends. The length of the CDR3 is 13 residues.

The CDR3 nucleotides are TGTGCCAGCAGTTCCTCCAGGCTCTCCTATAATTCACCCCTCCACTTT. Translated, it gives CASSSSRLSYNSPLHF. The chain employs TRBV28 and TRBJ1-6, with D unresolved. Germline V gene lookup returns CDR1 MDHEN and CDR2 SYDVKM. Trimming stripped 4 bases from V and 0 bases from J, with 10 bases between. CDR3 size: 16 residues.

This clonotype was seen more than once but under ten times. This rearrangement joins TRBV14 to TRBJ2-7, with TRBD2 as a possible D gene (6 bases). The ends were cut back, 1 base at V and 3 bases at J, with 7 bases in the middle. CDR1 and CDR2 from the germline V gene are SGHDN and FVKESK. The CDR3 covers 13 residues. CDR3 residues: CASSQVEGYEQYV. The DNA for the CDR3 is TGTGCCAGCAGCCAAGTGGAGGGCTACGAGCAGTACGTC.

This clonotype was seen only a few times. The chain employs TRBV5-6 and TRBJ2-3; 7 bases line up with TRBD2. The germline gives CDR1 SGHDT, CDR2 YYEEEE. V lost 4 bases, J lost 3 bases, and 14 bases stayed unmatched. The length of the CDR3 is 17 residues. The CDR3 coding sequence is TGTGCCAGCAGCCCACGGGGCGCGGGGGTTAAAACAGATACGCAGTATTTT. It yields the protein CASSPRGAGVKTDTQYF.

The table lists this clonotype with a few counts. CDR3 sequence reads: CASSPSFLGPESLGEQYF. The CDR3 region has the DNA TGTGCCAGCTCACCGTCTTTCCTAGGTCCTGAGTCATTGGGCGAGCAGTACTTC. The chain uses TRBV18 and TRBJ2-7, with D uncertain. V dropped 3 bases and J dropped 6 bases, with 27 bases sitting between them. This CDR3 has 18 amino acids. Germline V CDR1 and CDR2: KGHSH, LQKENI. Full variable domain (rest looked up from reference TRBV18 and TRBJ2-7): NAGVMQNPRHLVRRRGQEARLRCSPMKGHSHVYWYRQLPEEGLKFMVYLQKENIIDESGMPKERFSAEFPKEGPSILRIQQVVRGDSAAYFCASSPSFLGPESLGEQYFGPGTRLTVT.

Turning to this clonotype: Without the conserved terminal phenylalanine or tryptophan, this CDR3 likely stems from a read error. J is TRBJ2-5 and V is TRBV20-1; 9 positions match TRBD1. V lost 3 bases, J lost 9 bases, and 11 bases stayed unmatched. The CDR3 is made up of 14 amino acids. Germline V gene data show CDR1 as DFQATT and CDR2 as SNEGSKA (reference sequence). This chain's CDR3 is CSARAGTGFLAQYL. The DNA of the CDR3 is TGCAGTGCTAGGGCCGGGACAGGGTTTCTGGCCCAGTACTTG.

This clonotype showed up just a few times. The CDR3 sequence: CASSLGPVPGPRSPLHF. CDR3 nucleotide sequence: TGTGCCAGCAGCTTAGGACCTGTCCCGGGACCACGTTCACCCCTCCACTTT. J is TRBJ1-6 and V is TRBV7-6; TRBD1 is a possible D gene (5 bases). Germline V gene sequence: CDR1 SGHVS, CDR2 FNYEAQ. V dropped 1 base and J dropped 9 bases, with 19 bases sitting between them. The CDR3 loop spans 17 amino acids.

This clonotype was seen a few times. The chain carries TRBV7-9 and TRBJ2-5, with D possibly being TRBD2 (6 bases). The CDR3 has 16 residues. V was pared by 5 bases and J by 1 base, with 17 bases between. Looked up from germline, CDR1 is SEHNR and CDR2 is FQNEAQ (reference sequence). CDR3: CASSRTSLNFQETQYF. The CDR3 DNA reads as TGTGCCAGCAGCCGAACTAGCCTGAACTTCCAAGAGACCCAGTACTTC.

This clonotype was counted a few times. The rearrangement joins TRBV5-1 to TRBJ2-2; D unclear. The CDR3 runs to 13 residues. V was pared by 6 bases and J by 1 base, with 7 bases between. The germline V gene encodes CDR1 SGHRS and CDR2 YFSETQ. Written as DNA, the CDR3 is TGCGCCAGCAAGGTGGGGAACACCGGGGAGCTGTTTTTT. It specifies CASKVGNTGELFF.

The rearrangement joins TRBV6-2 or TRBV6-3 to TRBJ2-7; 10 bases are a match to TRBD1. This CDR3 spans 14 amino acids. The V segment lost 5 bases and the J segment 4 bases; nucleotides outside the gene matches: 5. CDR1 MNHEY and CDR2 SVGEGT come from the germline V gene. The CDR3 nucleotides read TGTGCCAGCAGTAGGGACAGGGGTTGGTACGAGCAGTACGTC. Protein sequence: CASSRDRGWYEQYV.

The chain carries TRBV20-1 and TRBJ1-2; D perhaps matches TRBD1 (5 bases). V was trimmed by 2 bases and J by 2 bases, leaving 9 bases between them. Germline V CDR1 and CDR2: DFQATT, SNEGSKA (reference sequence). CDR3 length: 13 residues. In DNA form, the CDR3 reads TGCAGTGCTAGACAGCAGGGAAACTATGGCTACACCTTC. Its protein product is CSARQQGNYGYTF.

This clonotype has just a few counts. J is TRBJ2-3 and V is TRBV7-6; D unclear. V was trimmed by 5 bases and J by 2 bases, leaving 8 bases between them. Germline CDR1 reads SGHVS; CDR2 reads FNYEAQ. The CDR3 consists of 13 residues. The CDR3 DNA reads as TGTGCCAGCAGCGCAGGAGACACAGATACGCAGTATTTT. Its protein product is CASSAGDTDTQYF.

This clonotype turned up a few times. J is TRBJ2-3 and V is TRBV2; unclear D gene. Germline CDR1 is SNHLY and CDR2 is FYNNEI. V was trimmed by 8 bases and J by 4 bases, leaving 13 bases between them. This CDR3 is built from 13 residues. The CDR3 here is CASCRRGPDTQYF. CDR3 DNA sequence: TGTGCCAGCTGCAGGCGTGGGCCAGATACGCAGTATTTT.

This chain joins TRBV20-1 and TRBJ1-1; D gene uncertain. Germline values: CDR1 DFQATT, CDR2 SNEGSKA (reference sequence). The CDR3 is made up of 12 amino acids. Trimming removed 6 bases from V and 6 bases from J, with 14 bases in between. CDR3 sequence: CSAPRAGPEAFF. For the CDR3, the DNA is TGCAGTGCACCGAGGGCCGGGCCTGAAGCTTTCTTT.

This clonotype was observed at least ten times. CDR3 in amino acids: CASSQGQGAGNTIYF. The DNA of the CDR3 is TGCGCCAGCAGCCAGGGACAGGGAGCGGGAAACACCATATATTTT. The gene calls are TRBV5-1 and TRBJ1-3; 9 positions match TRBD1. J lost 4 bases, V lost 4 bases, and 6 bases had no gene match. Germline assignment: CDR1 SGHRS and CDR2 YFSETQ. This CDR3 spans 15 amino acids. Combining the CDR3 with reference TRBV5-1 and TRBJ1-3 gives the whole variable domain KAGVTQTPRYLIKTRGQQVTLSCSPISGHRSVSWYQQTPGQGLQFLFEYFSETQRNKGNFPGRFSGRQFSNSRSEMNVSTLELGDSALYLCASSQGQGAGNTIYFGEGSWLTVV.

This clonotype has ten or more counts. This sequence joins TRBV12-3 or TRBV12-4 and TRBJ1-1, with D unresolved. This CDR3 spans 13 amino acids. V was pared by 6 bases and J by 0 bases, with 8 bases between. In DNA form, the CDR3 reads TGTGCCAGCAGGGTTCAATTGAACACTGAAGCTTTCTTT. Its protein product is CASRVQLNTEAFF.

The V and J genes are TRBV4-3 and TRBJ1-5, with TRBD1 as a possible D gene (6 bases). Germline loops: CDR1 LGHNA, CDR2 YSLEER. The CDR3 covers 15 residues. The ends were cut back, 1 base at V and 6 bases at J, with 13 bases in the middle. The CDR3 DNA sequence: TGCGCCAGCAGCCAAGTGGGGGGCTCTGGTCAGCCCCAGCATTTT. Its protein is CASSQVGGSGQPQHF.

This clonotype came up many times. The chain links TRBV7-3 to TRBJ1-1, with a possible D match to TRBD1 (5 bases). CDR1 SGHTA and CDR2 FQGTGA come from the germline V gene. V shed 4 bases and J shed 3 bases, with 9 bases lying between them. The CDR3 extends over 13 amino acids. The CDR3 is CASSSQGDTEAFF. In DNA form, the CDR3 reads TGTGCCAGCAGCTCCCAAGGGGACACTGAAGCTTTCTTT. The whole variable domain, filled in from reference TRBV7-3 and TRBJ1-1, reads GAGVSQTPSNKVTEKGKYVELRCDPISGHTALYWYRQSLGQGPEFLIYFQGTGAADDSGLPNDRFFAVRPEGSVSTLKIQRTERGDSAVYLCASSSQGDTEAFFGQGTRLTVV.

This clonotype came up many times. The J gene is TRBJ1-1, the V gene TRBV7-2; 8 nucleotides match TRBD1. This CDR3 contains 14 residues. Per germline, CDR1 SGHTA and CDR2 FQGNSA. The V segment lost 1 base and the J segment 9 bases; nucleotides outside the gene matches: 7. CDR3 in amino acids: CASSLGTGRRKAFF. The CDR3 DNA reads TGTGCCAGCAGCTTAGGGACAGGGAGGAGGAAAGCTTTCTTT.

The chain couples TRBV19 to TRBJ2-2; perhaps TRBD2 as D (5 bases). Germline loops: CDR1 LNHDA, CDR2 SQIVND (reference sequence). The CDR3 contains 16 residues. Trimming cost V 4 bases and J 3 bases, with 15 bases left between them. Here the CDR3 reads CASSTPGSGYTGELFF. Here the CDR3 DNA reads TGTGCCAGTAGTACCCCCGGAAGCGGATACACCGGGGAGCTGTTTTTT.

The table lists this clonotype with a few counts. The genes are TRBV5-4 and TRBJ1-2, with a tentative D call TRBD1 (6 bases). CDR3 length: 16 amino acids. V gave up 4 bases and J gave up 4 bases, with 20 bases separating them. CDR1 and CDR2 (germline): SGHNT, YYREEE (reference sequence). CDR3 in amino acids: CASSTRQVQPVYGYTF. CDR3 coding DNA: TGTGCCAGCAGCACCAGACAGGTCCAGCCTGTCTATGGCTACACCTTC.

This clonotype was counted between two and nine times. The chain carries TRBV7-2 and TRBJ2-3; 12 positions match TRBD2. With 5 bases clipped from V and 1 base from J, the junction kept 7 bases outside the gene matches. From germline, CDR1 is SGHTA and CDR2 FQGNSA. CDR3 length: 17 residues. CDR3 loop: CASSNRLAGDRTDTQYF. In DNA form, the CDR3 reads TGTGCCAGCAGCAACCGACTAGCGGGGGACCGCACAGATACGCAGTATTTT.

The rearrangement joins TRBV5-1 to TRBJ2-5; 11 nucleotides match TRBD2. Trimming removed 6 bases from V and 5 bases from J; junction bases left unmatched: 9. Germline lookup yields CDR1 SGHRS and CDR2 YFSETQ. This CDR3 is built from 15 residues. The CDR3 nucleotides read TGCGCCAGCACGCGACTAGCGGGATCAGGGGAGACCCAGTACTTC. This codes for CASTRLAGSGETQYF.

This clonotype came up many times. The rearrangement joins TRBV7-8 to TRBJ2-7; 11 bases agree with TRBD2. Trimming at V came to 5 bases and at J to 6 bases, leaving 6 bases not matched to a gene. The CDR3 has 14 residues. From germline, CDR1 is SGHVS and CDR2 FQNEAQ. In nucleotides, the CDR3 is TGTGCCAGCAGCGCCCACGGACTAGCGGGCGAGCAGTACGTC. Protein: CASSAHGLAGEQYV.

This sequence joins TRBV7-9 and TRBJ2-7, with D hard to call. Germline V gives CDR1 SEHNR, CDR2 FQNEAQ (reference sequence). The CDR3 covers 14 residues. V shed 5 bases and J shed 1 base, with 12 bases lying between them. In DNA, the CDR3 is TGTGCCAGCAGCGGCGGACGGCTTTCCTACGAGCAGTACTTC. This gives the protein CASSGGRLSYEQYF.

The chain employs TRBV7-3 and TRBJ2-1; TRBD2 aligns across 8 bases. Unmatched junction bases numbered 7, after V lost 1 base and J lost 8 bases. In germline, CDR1 is SGHTA, CDR2 FQGTGA. CDR3 length equals 15 residues. In nucleotides, the CDR3 is TGTGCCAGCAGCTTAAGAGCGGGGGAGGCTTATGAGCAGTTCTTC. It translates to CASSLRAGEAYEQFF.

In its sample, this clonotype was seen a few times. CDR3 loop: CASSPRTGASSYNSPLHF. The DNA for the CDR3 is TGCGCCAGCAGCCCACGGACAGGGGCGAGCTCCTATAATTCACCCCTCCACTTT. The V and J genes are TRBV4-1 and TRBJ1-6, with 9 positions matching TRBD1. The CDR3 loop spans 18 amino acids. V trimming: 4 bases; J trimming: 0 bases; junction bases outside the gene matches: 7. Germline-derived CDR1 and CDR2 are MGHRA and YSYEKL.

V gene TRBV3-1 combines with J gene TRBJ2-2, with no clear D. V gave up 1 base and J gave up 0 bases, with 12 bases separating them. CDR3 length: 17 amino acids. Germline CDR1 reads LGHDT; CDR2 reads YNNKEL (reference sequence). CDR3 sequence (DNA): TGTGCCAGCAGCCAAGTGGCTGGGCTCGCGAACACCGGGGAGCTGTTTTTT. Its protein product is CASSQVAGLANTGELFF.